The rows below give T cell receptor beta chains drawn from one sample of a study of monozygotic twins with inflammatory bowel disease. Following a re-call of the 5' RACE reads, TCRdb has one entry per CDR3 protein and lacks DNA. The table lists approximately 400,000 distinct CDR3 sequences. Sequencing was performed on blood. These receptor sequences come from a human donor with ulcerative colitis or Crohn's disease, or a healthy co-twin of an affected twin (not recorded which). The CDR3 runs from the conserved cysteine through the conserved F or W. Fields, in order: J gene, V gene, CDR3 protein.

j_call: TRBJ2-3; v_call: TRBV5-1; cdr3_aa: CASSFWDRGTDTQYF
j_call: TRBJ1-4; v_call: TRBV5-1; cdr3_aa: CASSLASARAGGEKLFF
j_call: TRBJ2-7; v_call: TRBV28; cdr3_aa: CASGGQVYEQYF
j_call: TRBJ2-7; v_call: TRBV7-9; cdr3_aa: CASSLALAGGEQYF
j_call: TRBJ2-1; v_call: TRBV4-1; cdr3_aa: CASSQATSPGHNEQFF
j_call: TRBJ2-4; v_call: TRBV12-3/TRBV12-4; cdr3_aa: CASSFEGGIQYF
j_call: TRBJ2-3; v_call: TRBV5-1; cdr3_aa: CASSLEPADTQYF
j_call: TRBJ2-1; v_call: TRBV5-6; cdr3_aa: CASSFTSGGARNEQFF
j_call: TRBJ1-1; v_call: TRBV5-5; cdr3_aa: CASRWVSNTEAFF
j_call: TRBJ1-1; v_call: TRBV9; cdr3_aa: CASSPKPGLTNTEAFF
j_call: TRBJ2-3; v_call: TRBV10-2; cdr3_aa: CASRARDTQYF
j_call: TRBJ2-5; v_call: TRBV15; cdr3_aa: CATSRGLAQETQDF
j_call: TRBJ1-3; v_call: TRBV18; cdr3_aa: CASSTDSQSGNTIYF
j_call: TRBJ2-3; v_call: TRBV10-1; cdr3_aa: CASTTPRLDTQYF
j_call: TRBJ2-2; v_call: TRBV27; cdr3_aa: CASSLWVSRGNTGELFF
j_call: TRBJ2-2; v_call: TRBV25-1; cdr3_aa: CASSLGGLGELFF
j_call: TRBJ1-2; v_call: TRBV20-1; cdr3_aa: CSASRDGGYTF
j_call: TRBJ2-4; v_call: TRBV15; cdr3_aa: CATSPGQGVVDIQYF
j_call: TRBJ2-1; v_call: TRBV7-9; cdr3_aa: CASRPRQDRNPYNEQFF
j_call: TRBJ1-2; v_call: TRBV27; cdr3_aa: CASSLSIDTNYGYTF
j_call: TRBJ2-1; v_call: TRBV20-1; cdr3_aa: CSAHLGTGGLDEQFF
j_call: TRBJ1-2; v_call: TRBV2; cdr3_aa: CASRPETVTGGAGYTF
j_call: TRBJ2-3; v_call: TRBV20-1; cdr3_aa: CSARGDLTSDTQYF
j_call: TRBJ2-1; v_call: TRBV19; cdr3_aa: CASSPGTPATPYNEQFF
j_call: TRBJ2-1; v_call: TRBV7-9; cdr3_aa: CASSPRLAGDDNEQFF
j_call: TRBJ1-2; v_call: TRBV5-1; cdr3_aa: CASSPAGQGHGYTF
j_call: TRBJ2-7; v_call: TRBV27; cdr3_aa: CASSLGHSSEQYF
j_call: TRBJ2-1; v_call: TRBV7-2; cdr3_aa: CASSQIHYNEQFF
j_call: TRBJ2-2; v_call: TRBV9; cdr3_aa: CASSLRGTLNTGELFF
j_call: TRBJ1-4; v_call: TRBV29-1; cdr3_aa: CSVLGGPDGEKLFF
j_call: TRBJ2-7; v_call: TRBV9; cdr3_aa: CASSVGGLPTYEQYF
j_call: TRBJ2-7; v_call: TRBV20-1; cdr3_aa: CGSSPSSYEQYF
j_call: TRBJ2-7; v_call: TRBV4-3; cdr3_aa: CASSQDGVEQYF
j_call: TRBJ2-3; v_call: TRBV10-2; cdr3_aa: CASSVGQVTVYF
j_call: TRBJ2-2; v_call: TRBV24-1; cdr3_aa: CATSDFRISGELFF
j_call: TRBJ2-1; v_call: TRBV12-3/TRBV12-4; cdr3_aa: CASSVTGEGRVNEQFF
j_call: TRBJ2-7; v_call: TRBV5-1; cdr3_aa: CASSLVAGPNYEQYF
j_call: TRBJ2-2; v_call: TRBV7-9; cdr3_aa: CASSLGSRSGELFF
j_call: TRBJ2-1; v_call: TRBV11-3; cdr3_aa: CASSLVSRVGEYNEQFF
j_call: TRBJ2-7; v_call: TRBV3-1; cdr3_aa: CASRRYGLPEQYF
j_call: TRBJ2-3; v_call: TRBV6-5; cdr3_aa: CASSYEPAGDTQYF
j_call: TRBJ2-3; v_call: TRBV7-3; cdr3_aa: CASSLKELGYTDTQYF
j_call: TRBJ1-1; v_call: TRBV27; cdr3_aa: CASSLSGGTGTEAFF
j_call: TRBJ2-1; v_call: TRBV9; cdr3_aa: CASSVYGNEQFF
j_call: TRBJ2-1; v_call: TRBV28; cdr3_aa: CASRQTSGRSYEQFF
j_call: TRBJ1-5; v_call: TRBV6-6; cdr3_aa: CASSPWLGQPQHF
j_call: TRBJ1-1; v_call: TRBV29-1; cdr3_aa: CSVGDIYTEAFF
j_call: TRBJ1-1; v_call: TRBV30; cdr3_aa: CAWTFRRGDTEAFF
j_call: TRBJ2-3; v_call: TRBV6-5; cdr3_aa: CASSYVSTDTQYF
j_call: TRBJ2-7; v_call: TRBV12-3/TRBV12-4; cdr3_aa: CASSHRFYEQYF
j_call: TRBJ1-6; v_call: TRBV5-1; cdr3_aa: CASSLSLRTDSPLHF
j_call: TRBJ1-2; v_call: TRBV27; cdr3_aa: CASSLGSTGVYGYTF
j_call: TRBJ2-6; v_call: TRBV30; cdr3_aa: CAWSGSGANVLTF
j_call: TRBJ2-7; v_call: TRBV20-1; cdr3_aa: CSAYTGVAYEQYF
j_call: TRBJ2-7; v_call: TRBV7-9; cdr3_aa: CASSSKMLEQYF
j_call: TRBJ2-2; v_call: TRBV7-3; cdr3_aa: CASSLTGQGGNTGELFF
j_call: TRBJ1-1; v_call: TRBV12-3/TRBV12-4; cdr3_aa: CASSLSSRGLNTEAFF
j_call: TRBJ1-5; v_call: TRBV2; cdr3_aa: CASRRQSNQPQHF
j_call: TRBJ2-2; v_call: TRBV5-1; cdr3_aa: CASRGTANTGELFF